This section outlines one TCR beta chain sequence together with its context. Antigen unknown. TCRdb independently ran MiXCR on the RT-PCR reads; one entry per CDR3 protein. The repertoire consists of 450,000 to 700,000 distinct CDR3 sequences, with around 13% occurring once and the leading ten covering around 10%. This CDR3 region has 15 residues. Germline assignment: CDR1 SEHNR and CDR2 FQNEAQ (reference sequence). Trimming stripped 5 bases from V and 2 bases from J, with 13 bases between. The data were taken from a study of response to subunit inactivated influenza vaccine. Study-wide findings and caveats: T cells newly recruited by each seasonal influenza vaccination are few, the authors suggested.

The sequences come from PBMCs from blood, collected roughly 12 days after vaccination. The genes are TRBV7-9 and TRBJ2-1; D perhaps matches TRBD2 (7 bases). This TCR derives from a man between 45 and 60 years old who received an inactivated influenza vaccine. This CDR3 reads CASSIRGAPYNEQFF. The CDR3 DNA sequence: TGTGCCAGCAGCATCCGGGGGGCCCCCTACAATGAGCAGTTCTTC. The entire variable domain, with the rest obtained from reference TRBV7-9 and TRBJ2-1, is as follows: DTGVSQNPRHKITKRGQNVTFRCDPISEHNRLYWYRQTLGQGPEFLTYFQNEAQLEKSRLLSDRFSAERPKGSFSTLEIQRTEQGDSAMYLCASSIRGAPYNEQFFGPGTRLTVL.